Presented here are 3 T cell receptor beta chains from one specimen sequenced in a study of blood T cell repertoires in COVID-19. Profiled with immunoSEQ multiplex PCR; TCRdb holds only in-frame clones, not every one. The repertoire holds roughly 410,000 clones, with around 87% as singletons. Input material: peripheral blood. Source of these receptors: a woman aged 60-75 years with COVID-19, enrolled during active disease.

This clone is a singleton in its sample. This chain joins TRBV4-1 and TRBJ2-2; a weak D match, TRBD2 (6 bases). The CDR3 is 15 residues long. Trimming took off 0 bases at V and 5 bases at J, with 10 bases between the two ends. Germline V gene lookup returns CDR1 MGHRA and CDR2 YSYEKL. The CDR3 nucleotides read TGCGCCAGCAGCCAAGATATCGGGGGAACCGGGGAGCTGTTTTTT. Its protein is CASSQDIGGTGELFF.

This clone occurred a few times. This chain uses TRBV28 with TRBJ2-3, with 8 positions matching TRBD2. The trim removed 4 bases at V and 2 bases at J, leaving 11 bases unmatched. The germline V gene encodes CDR1 MDHEN and CDR2 SYDVKM. The CDR3 loop spans 17 amino acids. CDR3 residues: CASSSPLRRGATDTQYF. As DNA, the CDR3 is TGTGCCAGCAGTTCTCCACTCCGGCGGGGGGCCACAGATACGCAGTATTTT.

V and J are TRBV11-3 and TRBJ2-1; maybe TRBD2 (5 bases). Germline V gene lookup returns CDR1 SGHNT and CDR2 YENEEA. Trimming removed 6 bases at V and 8 bases at J, with 11 bases between. The CDR3 loop spans 12 amino acids. CDR3 sequence: CASSSTSYEQFF. The CDR3, as DNA: TGTGCCAGCAGTTCTACTAGTTATGAGCAGTTCTTC. The whole variable domain, remainder taken from reference TRBV11-3 and TRBJ2-1, is EAGVVQSPRYKIIEKKQPVAFWCNPISGHNTLYWYLQNLGQGPELLIRYENEEAVDDSQLPKDRFSAERLKGVDSTLKIQPAELGDSAVYLCASSSTSYEQFFGPGTRLTVL.